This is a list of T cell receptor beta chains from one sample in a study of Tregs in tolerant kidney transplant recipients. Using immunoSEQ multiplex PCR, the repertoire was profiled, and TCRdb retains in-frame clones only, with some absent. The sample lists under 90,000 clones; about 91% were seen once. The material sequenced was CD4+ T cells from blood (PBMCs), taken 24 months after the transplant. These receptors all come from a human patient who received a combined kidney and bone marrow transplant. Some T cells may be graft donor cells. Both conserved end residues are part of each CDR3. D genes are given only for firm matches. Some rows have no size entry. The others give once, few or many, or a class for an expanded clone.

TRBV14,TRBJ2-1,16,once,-,CASSQLTTLRAGEQFF,TGTGCCAGCAGCCAGCTGACCACCCTGAGGGCAGGTGAGCAGTTCTTC
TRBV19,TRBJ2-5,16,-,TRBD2,CASSILGAGEGETQYF,TGTGCCAGTAGTATCCTAGGAGCGGGAGAAGGAGAGACCCAGTACTTC
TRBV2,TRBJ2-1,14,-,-,CASRNGTSYNEQFF,TGTGCCAGCAGAAACGGGACTTCATACAATGAGCAGTTCTTC
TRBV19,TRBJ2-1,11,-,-,CASSMGAVPFF,TGTGCCAGTAGTATGGGGGCGGTTCCGTTCTTC
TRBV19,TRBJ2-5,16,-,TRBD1,CASSVLGQGAGETQYF,TGTGCCAGTAGTGTACTGGGACAGGGGGCGGGAGAGACCCAGTACTTC
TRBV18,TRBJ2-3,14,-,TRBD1,CASSPRGHTDTQYF,TGTGCCAGCTCACCAAGGGGGCACACAGATACGCAGTATTTT
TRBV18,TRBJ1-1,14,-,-,CASSPAWGGTEAFF,TGTGCCAGCTCACCAGCATGGGGGGGCACTGAAGCTTTCTTT
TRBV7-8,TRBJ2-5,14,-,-,CASSSKDSQETQYF,TGTGCCAGCAGCTCGAAGGACAGCCAAGAGACCCAGTACTTC
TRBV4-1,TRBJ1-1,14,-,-,CASRTEGSNTEAFF,TGCGCCAGCAGGACCGAAGGGAGTAACACTGAAGCTTTCTTT
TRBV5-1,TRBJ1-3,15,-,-,CASSLREVSGNTIYF,TGCGCCAGCAGCTTGCGGGAGGTATCTGGAAACACCATATATTTT
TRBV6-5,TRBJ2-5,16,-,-,CASSYQGHLKAETQYF,TGTGCCAGCAGTTACCAGGGACATCTTAAGGCGGAGACCCAGTACTTC
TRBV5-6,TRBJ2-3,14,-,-,CASSLFRLTDTQYF,TGTGCCAGCAGCTTGTTCAGGCTCACAGATACGCAGTATTTT
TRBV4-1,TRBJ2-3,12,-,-,CASSRISGILYF,TGCGCCAGCAGCCGGATATCAGGGATACTGTATTTT
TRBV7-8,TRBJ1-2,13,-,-,CASSHTVNYGYTF,TGTGCCAGCAGCCATACAGTTAACTATGGCTACACCTTC
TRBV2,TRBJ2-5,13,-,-,CASSDELRETQYF,TGTGCCAGCAGTGATGAATTGCGGGAGACCCAGTACTTC
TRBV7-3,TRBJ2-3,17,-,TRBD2,CASSQTVRTSASDTQYF,TGTGCCAGCAGCCAAACGGTGCGGACTAGCGCCTCAGATACGCAGTATTTT
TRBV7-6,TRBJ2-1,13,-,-,CASSLGRTVEQFF,TGTGCCAGCAGCTTAGGAAGGACAGTGGAGCAGTTCTTC
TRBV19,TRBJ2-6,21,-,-,CASSIDRSVRQSYSGANVLTF,TGTGCCAGTAGTATAGATCGATCAGTTCGACAGAGCTACTCTGGGGCCAACGTCCTGACTTTC
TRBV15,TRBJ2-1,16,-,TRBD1,CATSRDKGGVYNEQFF,TGTGCCACCAGCAGAGATAAAGGGGGCGTCTACAATGAGCAGTTCTTC
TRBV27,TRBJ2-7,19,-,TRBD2,CASSLTRTSGRPSSYEQYF,TGTGCCAGCAGTTTAACCCGGACTAGCGGGAGGCCTAGTTCCTACGAGCAGTACTTC
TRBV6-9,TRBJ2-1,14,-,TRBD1,CASSYSGQLNEQFF,TGTGCCAGCAGTTATTCGGGACAGCTAAATGAGCAGTTCTTC
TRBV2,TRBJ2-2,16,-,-,CASASGHTSNTGELFF,TGTGCCAGCGCCTCCGGACATACATCGAACACCGGGGAGCTGTTTTTT
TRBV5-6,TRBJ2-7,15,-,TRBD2,CASSPLAGSSYEQYF,TGTGCCAGCAGCCCCCTAGCGGGTAGCTCCTACGAGCAGTACTTC
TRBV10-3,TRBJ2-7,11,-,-,CAIRRNREQYF,TGTGCCATCAGGAGGAACAGGGAGCAGTACTTC
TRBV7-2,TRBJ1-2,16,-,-,CASSLNARTVAYGYTF,TGTGCCAGCAGCCTAAACGCCCGGACAGTCGCTTATGGCTACACCTTC
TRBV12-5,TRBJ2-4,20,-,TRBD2,CASGLPSWTSGRVAKNIQYF,TGTGCTAGTGGTTTGCCTTCCTGGACTAGCGGGAGGGTGGCCAAAAACATTCAGTACTTC
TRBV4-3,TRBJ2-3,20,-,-,CASSQELGSSHRQFTDTQYF,TGCGCCAGCAGCCAAGAGTTGGGCAGTAGCCACAGGCAATTCACAGATACGCAGTATTTT
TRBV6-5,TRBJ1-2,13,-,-,CASSYLPGGGYTF,TGTGCCAGCAGTTACCTACCGGGGGGCGGCTACACCTTC
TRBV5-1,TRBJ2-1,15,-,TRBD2,CASSSGLAGAWEQFF,TGCGCCAGCAGCTCCGGACTAGCGGGGGCTTGGGAGCAGTTCTTC